Below are 20 T cell receptor beta chains sequenced from a single sample in a study of T cell responses to AZD1222 COVID-19 vaccine (TCRdb year 2021). What this sample's time point label stands for: about 28 days (+/-7) after the second vaccine dose. The receptor library was made with the immunoSEQ multiplex PCR assay. TCRdb limited this immuneACCESS table to in-frame rearrangements with V and J called. A share of clones is missing; checked studies link under half to unresolved V genes, and the rest is unexplained. For this sample the table gives about 140,000 clones, of which about 93% were detected only once. Approximately 7% of the sample belongs to the ten largest clones. The sequencing used peripheral blood, collected 28 days after the second AZD1222 dose. The receptors here all came from an adult who received the AZD1222 COVID-19 vaccine.

The chain joins TRBV7-9 to TRBJ1-5; D unresolved. The CDR3 runs to 14 residues. V lost 5 bases and J lost 5, with 13 bases in between. Germline-derived CDR1 and CDR2 are SEHNR and FQNEAQ (reference sequence). The chain's CDR3 is CASSPDGSYQPQHF. The CDR3 coding sequence is TGTGCCAGCAGCCCGGACGGGTCCTATCAGCCCCAGCATTTT.

The chain uses TRBV6-5 and TRBJ1-2; 7 bases are a match to TRBD1. CDR3 length equals 14 residues. Germline trimming cut 6 bases from V and 0 bases from J; bases unmatched to any gene: 4. Per germline, CDR1 MNHEY and CDR2 SVGAGI. CDR3 in amino acids: CASSRDSANYGYTF. The CDR3 DNA is TGTGCCAGCAGCCGGGACAGCGCTAACTATGGCTACACCTTC.

The chain is built from TRBV7-9 and TRBJ2-7; maybe TRBD2 (6 bases). Looked up from germline, CDR1 is SEHNR and CDR2 is FQNEAQ (reference sequence). Trimming left V 8 bases short and J 2 bases short, with 13 bases between. This CDR3 is 13 amino acids long. The CDR3 bases are TGTGCCAGCTGTCGGGCGGGGACCTACGAGCAGTACTTC. Translated, it gives CASCRAGTYEQYF.

V usage is TRBV30 and J usage is TRBJ1-1, with TRBD1 matching over 10 bases. Per germline, CDR1 GTSNPN and CDR2 SVGIG (reference sequence). The CDR3 consists of 14 residues. V lost 3 bases to trimming and J lost 2 bases; unmatched junction nucleotides: 3. The chain's CDR3 is CAWSRTGGNTEAFF. DNA for the CDR3: TGTGCCTGGAGCCGGACAGGGGGTAACACTGAAGCTTTCTTT.

The chain carries TRBV7-3 and TRBJ1-6; D possibly corresponds to TRBD1 (6 bases). Deletions cut 5 bases from V and 10 bases from J, with 18 bases between. The CDR3 has 15 amino acids. The germline V gene encodes CDR1 SGHTA and CDR2 FQGTGA. For the CDR3, the DNA is TGTGCCAGCAGCCCGCAGGGTGGGAGGGGGTCACCCCTCCACTTT. Protein sequence: CASSPQGGRGSPLHF.

The chain joins TRBV9 to TRBJ2-3, with 10 bases matching TRBD2. The CDR3 runs 15 residues. The trim removed 4 bases at V and 6 bases at J, leaving 8 bases unmatched. CDR1 is SGDLS and CDR2 is YYNGEE in the germline V gene. The DNA for the CDR3 is TGTGCCAGCAGCCTCCAACTAGCGGGGCTGGATACGCAGTATTTT. Amino acid sequence: CASSLQLAGLDTQYF.

V is TRBV6-5 and J is TRBJ1-2; D gene ambiguous. V shed 6 bases and J shed 6 bases, with 14 bases lying between them. Per the germline V gene, CDR1 is MNHEY and CDR2 is SVGAGI. The CDR3 is 13 amino acids. The CDR3 nucleotides read TGTGCCAGCAGCCAGACAATAGCCCATGGCTACACCTTC. Amino acids: CASSQTIAHGYTF.

This clone came up once. The DNA of the CDR3 is TGTGCCAGCAGTGTCGAACAGGGATATGGCTACACCTTC. Protein sequence: CASSVEQGYGYTF. The rearrangement uses TRBV12-3 or TRBV12-4 and TRBJ1-2; D is perhaps TRBD1 (6 bases). V was trimmed by 5 bases and J by 5 bases, leaving 12 bases between them. This CDR3 has 13 residues.

The chain combines TRBV7-9 with TRBJ2-5; 9 nucleotides agree with TRBD2. V shed 5 bases and J 5 bases; nucleotides not matched to a gene: 15. The CDR3 totals 17 residues. Germline V gives CDR1 SEHNR, CDR2 FQNEAQ (reference sequence). CDR3 sequence reads: CASSPFPSSGMGETQYF. The DNA for the CDR3 is TGTGCCAGCAGCCCATTCCCCTCTAGCGGGATGGGGGAGACCCAGTACTTC.

CDR3 DNA sequence: TGTGCCAGCAGTTTGGGGGGTAAAGCTTTCTTT. Amino acid sequence: CASSLGGKAFF. This chain connects TRBV12-3 or TRBV12-4 to TRBJ1-1; possibly TRBD1 for D (5 bases). The CDR3 is made up of 11 amino acids. Trimming cost V 3 bases and J 9 bases, with 8 bases left between them.

The chain recombines TRBV5-4 with TRBJ2-7; tentatively, D is TRBD1 (5 bases). V shed 2 bases and J shed 0 bases, with 9 bases lying between them. This CDR3 comprises 14 residues. Germline V lookup: CDR1 SGHNT, CDR2 YYREEE (reference sequence). This CDR3 reads CASSLPDISYEQYF. The CDR3 DNA reads as TGTGCCAGCAGCTTACCGGACATCTCCTACGAGCAGTACTTC.

The V and J genes are TRBV6-6 and TRBJ1-3; D not certain. The germline V and J ends were trimmed by 7 bases and 4 bases, with 20 bases remaining between them. The CDR3 sequence is 16 residues long. From germline, CDR1 is MNHNY and CDR2 SVGAGI (reference sequence). The CDR3 nucleotides read TGTGCCAGCAACTCCCGACGCGGGATAACCGGAAACACCATATATTTT. It codes for CASNSRRGITGNTIYF.

The rearrangement links TRBV28 to TRBJ1-2; D remains ambiguous. The germline V gene encodes CDR1 MDHEN and CDR2 SYDVKM. The CDR3 length is 13 residues. V lost 3 bases, J lost 4 bases, and 9 bases lay in between. In nucleotides, the CDR3 is TGTGCCAGCAGTTTGAGTTCAGCCTATGGCTACACCTTC. As protein: CASSLSSAYGYTF.

Comment on this clone: Other DNA sequences in the sample encode the same CDR3. V is TRBV19 and J is TRBJ2-7; D possibly corresponds to TRBD2 (5 bases). CDR1 is LNHDA, CDR2 SQIVND, per germline (reference sequence). The CDR3 consists of 12 residues. V lost 6 bases, J lost 2 bases, and 8 bases lay in between. The CDR3 bases are TGTGCCAGTAGCCCCGGGGCCTACGAGCAGTACTTC. Protein sequence: CASSPGAYEQYF. Looking up the rest from reference TRBV19 and TRBJ2-7 gives the full variable domain: DGGITQSPKYLFRKEGQNVTLSCEQNLNHDAMYWYRQDPGQGLRLIYYSQIVNDFQKGDIAEGYSVSREKKESFPLTVTSAQKNPTAFYLCASSPGAYEQYFGPGTRLTVT.

The chain joins TRBV5-4 to TRBJ2-3, with D unresolved. V was clipped by 2 bases and J by 2 bases, with 12 bases between them. Germline lookup yields CDR1 SGHNT and CDR2 YYREEE (reference sequence). The CDR3 loop spans 15 amino acids. As DNA, the CDR3 is TGTGCCAGCAGCTTTTCCGACCGGTACACAGATACGCAGTATTTT. This encodes CASSFSDRYTDTQYF.

V is TRBV3-1 (or the pseudogene TRBV3-2) and J is TRBJ2-2; no firm D call. Germline V gives CDR1 LGHDT, CDR2 YNNKEL (reference sequence). V was shortened by 3 bases and J by 6 bases, with 11 bases between the two germline ends. This CDR3 has 14 residues. The CDR3 nucleotides are TGTGCCAGCAGCCAGGGCGTTCCGCCCGGGGAGCTGTTTTTT. It is translated as CASSQGVPPGELFF.

The J gene is TRBJ1-5, the V gene TRBV4-3, with D perhaps TRBD1 (5 bases). V was pared by 4 bases and J by 5 bases, with 15 bases between. The CDR3 has 15 residues. From germline, CDR1 is LGHNA and CDR2 YSLEER. CDR3 coding DNA: TGCGCCAGCAGCCCCTCTACCGGGACTTATCAGCCCCAGCATTTT. It translates to CASSPSTGTYQPQHF.

V usage is TRBV28 and J usage is TRBJ1-1; TRBD1 is a possible D gene (6 bases). The CDR3 consists of 16 residues. In germline, CDR1 is MDHEN, CDR2 SYDVKM. V was trimmed by 6 bases and J by 0 bases, leaving 17 bases between them. The CDR3 spells CASSPDSHWMNTEAFF. The CDR3, as DNA: TGTGCCAGCAGCCCGGACAGCCATTGGATGAACACTGAAGCTTTCTTT. The variable domain in full, completed from reference TRBV28 and TRBJ1-1, reads DVKVTQSSRYLVKRTGEKVFLECVQDMDHENMFWYRQDPGLGLRLIYFSYDVKMKEKGDIPEGYSVSREKKERFSLILESASTNQTSMYLCASSPDSHWMNTEAFFGQGTRLTVV.

The chain employs TRBV2 and TRBJ1-3, with TRBD1 identical over 9 bases. Germline V gives CDR1 SNHLY, CDR2 FYNNEI. Trimming cost V 6 bases and J 4 bases; bases outside gene matches: 7. CDR3 length: 15 residues. The CDR3 DNA reads as TGTGCCAGCAGAGGACAGGGGTCCGGGGGAAACACCATATATTTT. Translated, it gives CASRGQGSGGNTIYF.

The chain carries TRBV19 and TRBJ2-3; maybe TRBD2 (7 bases). V gave up 1 base and J gave up 2 bases, with 16 bases separating them. Germline V gives CDR1 LNHDA, CDR2 SQIVND (reference sequence). The CDR3 is 17 residues long. DNA for the CDR3: TGTGCCAGTAGTATAGGATATGGGGGGGCCTACACAGATACGCAGTATTTT. It translates to CASSIGYGGAYTDTQYF.